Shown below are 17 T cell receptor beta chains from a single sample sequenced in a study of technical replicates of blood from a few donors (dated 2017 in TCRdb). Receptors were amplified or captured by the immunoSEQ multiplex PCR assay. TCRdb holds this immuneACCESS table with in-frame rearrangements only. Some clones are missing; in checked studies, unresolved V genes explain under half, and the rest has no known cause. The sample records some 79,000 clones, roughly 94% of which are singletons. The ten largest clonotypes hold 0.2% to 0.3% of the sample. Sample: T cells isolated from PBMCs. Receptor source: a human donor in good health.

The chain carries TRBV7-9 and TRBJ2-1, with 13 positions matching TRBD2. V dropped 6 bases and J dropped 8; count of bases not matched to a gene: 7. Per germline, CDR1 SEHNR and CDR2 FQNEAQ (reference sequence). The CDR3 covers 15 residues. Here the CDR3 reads CASRPGLAGVHEQFF. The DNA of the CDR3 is TGTGCCAGCAGACCAGGACTAGCGGGAGTTCATGAGCAGTTCTTC.

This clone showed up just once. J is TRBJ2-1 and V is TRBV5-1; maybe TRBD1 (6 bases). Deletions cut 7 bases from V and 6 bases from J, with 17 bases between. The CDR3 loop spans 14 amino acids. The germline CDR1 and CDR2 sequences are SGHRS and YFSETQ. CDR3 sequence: CASARDRPANEQFF. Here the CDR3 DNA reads TGCGCCAGCGCGCGAGACAGGCCAGCCAATGAGCAGTTCTTC.

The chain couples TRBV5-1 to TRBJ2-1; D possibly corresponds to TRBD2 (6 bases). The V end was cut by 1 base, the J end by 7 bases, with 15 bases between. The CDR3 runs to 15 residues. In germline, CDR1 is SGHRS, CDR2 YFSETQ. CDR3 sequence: CASSLFGGKTNEQFF. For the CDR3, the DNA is TGCGCCAGCAGCTTGTTCGGGGGTAAGACAAATGAGCAGTTCTTC.

The CDR3 DNA follows: TGTGCCATCAGGAGGACTAGCGGGGATGATACGCAGTATTTT. Amino acid sequence: CAIRRTSGDDTQYF. The rearrangement joins TRBV10-3 to TRBJ2-3, with 12 bases lining up with TRBD2. V gave up 6 bases and J gave up 6 bases; unmatched junction bases: 4. Germline V lookup: CDR1 ENHRY, CDR2 SYGVKD. The CDR3 is 14 residues long.

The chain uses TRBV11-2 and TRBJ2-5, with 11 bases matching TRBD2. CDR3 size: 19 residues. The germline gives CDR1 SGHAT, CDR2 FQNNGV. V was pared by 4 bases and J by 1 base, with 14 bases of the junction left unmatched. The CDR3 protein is CASSSIRRRLAGIQETQYF. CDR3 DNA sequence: TGTGCCAGCAGCTCGATCCGGCGGAGACTAGCGGGGATCCAAGAGACCCAGTACTTC.

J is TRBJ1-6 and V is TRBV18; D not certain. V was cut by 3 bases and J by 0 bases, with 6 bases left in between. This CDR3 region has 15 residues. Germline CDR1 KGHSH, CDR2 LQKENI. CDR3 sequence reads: CASSPESSYNSPLHF. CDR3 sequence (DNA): TGTGCCAGCTCACCCGAGAGCTCCTATAATTCACCCCTCCACTTT. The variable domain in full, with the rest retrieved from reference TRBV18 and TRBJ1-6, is NAGVMQNPRHLVRRRGQEARLRCSPMKGHSHVYWYRQLPEEGLKFMVYLQKENIIDESGMPKERFSAEFPKEGPSILRIQQVVRGDSAAYFCASSPESSYNSPLHFGNGTRLTVT.

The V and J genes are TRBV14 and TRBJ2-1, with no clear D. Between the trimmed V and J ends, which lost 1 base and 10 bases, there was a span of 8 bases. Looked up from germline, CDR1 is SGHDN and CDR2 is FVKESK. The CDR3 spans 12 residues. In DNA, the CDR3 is TGTGCCAGCAGCCAAGGTCTTACAGAGCAGTTCTTC. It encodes CASSQGLTEQFF.

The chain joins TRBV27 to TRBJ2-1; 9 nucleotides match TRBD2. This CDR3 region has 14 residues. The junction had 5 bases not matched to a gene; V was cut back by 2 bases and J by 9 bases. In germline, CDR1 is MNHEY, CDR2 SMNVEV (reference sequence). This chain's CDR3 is CASSLAGGVSEQFF. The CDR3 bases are TGTGCCAGCAGTTTAGCGGGAGGGGTTAGTGAGCAGTTCTTC.

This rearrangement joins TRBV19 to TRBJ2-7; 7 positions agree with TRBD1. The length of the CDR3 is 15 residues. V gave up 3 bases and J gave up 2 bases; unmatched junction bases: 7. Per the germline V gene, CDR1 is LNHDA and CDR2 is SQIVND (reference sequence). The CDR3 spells CASSILSGTAYEQYF. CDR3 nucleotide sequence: TGTGCCAGTAGTATCCTTTCCGGGACAGCCTACGAGCAGTACTTC.

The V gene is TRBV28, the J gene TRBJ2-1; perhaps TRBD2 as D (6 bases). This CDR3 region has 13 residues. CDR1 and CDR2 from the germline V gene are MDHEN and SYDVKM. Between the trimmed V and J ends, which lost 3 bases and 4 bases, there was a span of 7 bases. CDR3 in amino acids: CASSFSGYNEQFF. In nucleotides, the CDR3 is TGTGCCAGCAGTTTTAGCGGATACAATGAGCAGTTCTTC.

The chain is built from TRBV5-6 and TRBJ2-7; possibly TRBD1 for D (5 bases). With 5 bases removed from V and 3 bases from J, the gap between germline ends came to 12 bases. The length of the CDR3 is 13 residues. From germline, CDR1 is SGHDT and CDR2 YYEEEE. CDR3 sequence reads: CASRGPTDYEQYF. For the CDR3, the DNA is TGTGCCAGCAGAGGTCCGACAGACTACGAGCAGTACTTC.

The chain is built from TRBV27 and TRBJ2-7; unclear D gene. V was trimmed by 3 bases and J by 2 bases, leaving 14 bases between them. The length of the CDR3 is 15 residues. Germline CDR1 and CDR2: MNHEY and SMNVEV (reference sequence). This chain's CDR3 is CASSFFLKPTYEQYF. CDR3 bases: TGTGCCAGCAGTTTTTTTCTCAAACCTACCTACGAGCAGTACTTC.

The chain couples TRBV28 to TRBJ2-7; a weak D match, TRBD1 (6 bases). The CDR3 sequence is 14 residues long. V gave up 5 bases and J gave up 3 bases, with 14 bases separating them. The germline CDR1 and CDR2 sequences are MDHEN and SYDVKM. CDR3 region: CASSPSGHLYEQYF. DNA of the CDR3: TGTGCCAGCAGTCCCTCGGGACATCTCTACGAGCAGTACTTC.

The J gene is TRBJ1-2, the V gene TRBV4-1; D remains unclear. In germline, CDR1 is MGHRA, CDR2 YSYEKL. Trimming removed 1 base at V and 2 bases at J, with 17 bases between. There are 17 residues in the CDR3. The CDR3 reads CASSQGPRRESNYGYTF. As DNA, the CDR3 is TGCGCCAGCAGCCAAGGACCTCGCCGGGAAAGCAACTATGGCTACACCTTC.

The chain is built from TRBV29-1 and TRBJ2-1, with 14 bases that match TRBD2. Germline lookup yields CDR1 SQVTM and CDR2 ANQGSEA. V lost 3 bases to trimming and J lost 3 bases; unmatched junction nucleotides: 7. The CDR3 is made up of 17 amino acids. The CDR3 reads CSVDPGTSGSVYNEQFF. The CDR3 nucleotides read TGCAGCGTTGACCCCGGGACTAGCGGGAGCGTCTACAATGAGCAGTTCTTC.

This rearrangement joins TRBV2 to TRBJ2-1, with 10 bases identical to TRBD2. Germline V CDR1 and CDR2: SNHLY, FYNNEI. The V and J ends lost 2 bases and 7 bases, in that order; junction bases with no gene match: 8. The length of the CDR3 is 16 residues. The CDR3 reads CASSEWSGRALNEQFF. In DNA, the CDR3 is TGTGCCAGCAGTGAATGGAGCGGGAGGGCCTTGAATGAGCAGTTCTTC.

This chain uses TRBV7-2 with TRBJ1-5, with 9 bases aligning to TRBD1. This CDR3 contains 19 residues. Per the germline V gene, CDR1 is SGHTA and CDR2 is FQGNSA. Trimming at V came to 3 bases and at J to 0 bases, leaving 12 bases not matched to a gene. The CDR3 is CASSLSPGTGLYSNQPQHF. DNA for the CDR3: TGTGCCAGCAGCTTGTCGCCCGGGACAGGGCTATATAGCAATCAGCCCCAGCATTTT.